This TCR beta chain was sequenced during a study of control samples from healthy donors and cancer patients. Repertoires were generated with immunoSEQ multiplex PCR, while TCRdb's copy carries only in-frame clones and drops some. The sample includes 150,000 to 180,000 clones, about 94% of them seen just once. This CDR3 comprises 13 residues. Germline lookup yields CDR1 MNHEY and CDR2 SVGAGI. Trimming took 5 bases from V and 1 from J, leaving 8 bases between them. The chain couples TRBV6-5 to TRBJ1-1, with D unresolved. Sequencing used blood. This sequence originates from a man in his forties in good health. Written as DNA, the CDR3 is TGTGCCAGCAGTCTGCAGAGGAACACTGAAGCTTTCTTT. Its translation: CASSLQRNTEAFF.